The 5 T cell receptor beta chains reported below all come from one sample, sequenced in a study of T cell repertoires in cytomegalovirus infection. Each CDR3 protein gets one entry after TCRdb re-called the reads with MiXCR. In the table there are about 220,000 distinct CDR3 sequences, roughly two fifths of which are singletons. Antigens of these TCRs are unknown. This specimen was CD8+ T cells from cultured PBMCs, taken from culture after CMV antigen stimulation. Receptors were obtained from a human donor in good health (CMV status not recorded). Some clones in this sample may be carry-over from other donors' samples.

The V and J genes are TRBV7-3 and TRBJ2-7, with D maybe TRBD1 (6 bases). The CDR3 covers 14 residues. In germline, CDR1 is SGHTA, CDR2 FQGTGA. With 5 bases removed from V and 4 bases from J, the gap between germline ends came to 15 bases. The CDR3 coding sequence is TGTGCCAGCAGCCATGGGACAACGCCTTACGAGCAGTACTTC. Its protein is CASSHGTTPYEQYF.

A few counts support this clonotype. The chain is built from TRBV7-6 and TRBJ2-7; maybe TRBD1 (6 bases). The CDR3 totals 14 residues. Per germline, CDR1 SGHVS and CDR2 FNYEAQ. V lost 5 bases and J 5 bases, leaving 16 bases between the germline ends. CDR3 bases: TGTGCCAGCAGCCCCGGGACACGTACCAACGAGCAGTACTTC. It specifies CASSPGTRTNEQYF.

The rearrangement uses TRBV19 and TRBJ1-5; weak D call: TRBD1 (5 bases). The CDR3 has 15 amino acids. Trimming stripped 7 bases from V and 5 bases from J, with 18 bases between. The germline gives CDR1 LNHDA, CDR2 SQIVND (reference sequence). The CDR3 DNA reads as TGTGCCAGTACGGGGCTGGCAGGGCGGGATCAGCCCCAGCATTTT. Its translation is CASTGLAGRDQPQHF. Full variable domain (missing parts from reference TRBV19 and TRBJ1-5): DGGITQSPKYLFRKEGQNVTLSCEQNLNHDAMYWYRQDPGQGLRLIYYSQIVNDFQKGDIAEGYSVSREKKESFPLTVTSAQKNPTAFYLCASTGLAGRDQPQHFGDGTRLSIL.

This CDR3 reads CASTGTGALDTQYF. CDR3 coding DNA: TGTGCCAGCACCGGGACGGGAGCCTTGGATACGCAGTATTTT. This sequence joins TRBV25-1 and TRBJ2-3; tentative D call: TRBD2 (6 bases). The CDR3 sequence is 14 residues long. Trimming stripped 7 bases from V and 6 bases from J, with 17 bases between. CDR1 MGHDK and CDR2 SYGVNS come from the germline V gene. Drawing the rest from reference TRBV25-1 and TRBJ2-3, the complete variable domain is EADIYQTPRYLVIGTGKKITLECSQTMGHDKMYWYQQDPGMELHLIHYSYGVNSTEKGDLSSESTVSRIRTEHFPLTLESARPSHTSQYLCASTGTGALDTQYFGPGTRLTVL.

V usage is TRBV29-1 and J usage is TRBJ1-1; perhaps TRBD1 as D (6 bases). The ends were cut back, 7 bases at V and 6 bases at J, with 18 bases in the middle. CDR1 and CDR2 (germline): SQVTM, ANQGSEA. The CDR3 is 13 residues long. CDR3: CSAAQGRRSEAFF. The CDR3 DNA reads as TGCAGCGCTGCCCAGGGGCGCCGCTCTGAAGCTTTCTTT.